This TCR beta chain was identified during a study of blood T cell repertoires in COVID-19. In the study overall: PBMCs, B-cell-depleted T cells, or T cells were the source of the cDNA or gDNA that made up the material.

Libraries were prepared by immunoSEQ multiplex PCR; TCRdb keeps only in-frame clonotypes and omits some of them. The sample lists some 300,000 clones, roughly 90% occurring once. The study drew participants aged about 18 to 95 years from some 23 US areas. Self-reported history from a screening survey and questionnaire set each donor's cohort. Symptom resolution, clearance, or two negative PCRs marked donors in Cohort 3 as recovered. This TCR was sampled from a woman between 40 and 55 years old who had recovered from COVID-19. Material for sequencing was PBMCs or T cells enriched from blood (not recorded which).

CDR3 residues: CASFRGGQGSYEQYF. As DNA, the CDR3 is TGTGCCTCTTTTCGGGGGGGACAGGGATCCTACGAGCAGTACTTC. The gene calls are TRBV10-3 and TRBJ2-7, with D maybe TRBD1 (9 bases). Germline V gene data show CDR1 as ENHRY and CDR2 as SYGVKD. The germline V and J ends were trimmed by 11 bases and 1 base, with 21 bases remaining between them. This CDR3 comprises 15 residues.